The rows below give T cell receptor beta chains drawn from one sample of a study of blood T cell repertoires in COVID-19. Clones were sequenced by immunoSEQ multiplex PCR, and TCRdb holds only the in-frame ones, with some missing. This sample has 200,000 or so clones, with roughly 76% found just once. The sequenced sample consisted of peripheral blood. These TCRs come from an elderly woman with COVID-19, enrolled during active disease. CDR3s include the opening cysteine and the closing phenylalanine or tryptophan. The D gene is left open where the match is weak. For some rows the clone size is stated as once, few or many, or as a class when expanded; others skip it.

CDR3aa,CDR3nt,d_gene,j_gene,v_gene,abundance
CASSAQGGTSGGHTDTQYF,TGTGCCAGCAGTGCGCAAGGCGGGACTAGCGGGGGGCACACAGATACGCAGTATTTT,TRBD2,TRBJ2-3,TRBV2,NA
CASSLSTQYF,TGTGCCAGCAGCCTCAGTACGCAGTATTTT,NA,TRBJ2-3,TRBV11-2,NA
CASTGVGGTEAFF,TGTGCCAGCACGGGCGTCGGGGGCACTGAAGCTTTCTTT,NA,TRBJ1-1,TRBV2,NA
CASSLRRGGQETQYF,TGTGCCAGCAGCTTACGGAGGGGCGGCCAAGAGACCCAGTACTTC,NA,TRBJ2-5,TRBV3-1/TRBV3-2,NA
CASSLGTSSYNEQFF,TGTGCCAGCAGCTTAGGGACTAGCTCCTACAATGAGCAGTTCTTC,TRBD2,TRBJ2-1,TRBV7-8,NA
CASSPGQGIDTQYF,TGTGCCAGCAGCCCAGGACAGGGAATAGATACGCAGTATTTT,TRBD1,TRBJ2-3,TRBV7-2,NA
CASSPLAGGQSAYFYNEQFF,TGTGCCAGCTCACCACTAGCGGGAGGACAATCAGCTTACTTCTACAATGAGCAGTTCTTC,TRBD2,TRBJ2-1,TRBV18,NA
CASSLEGHLYEQYF,TGTGCCAGCAGCTTGGAAGGACACCTCTACGAGCAGTACTTC,NA,TRBJ2-7,TRBV5-6,NA
CASSLAAGLALDTQYF,TGTGCCAGCAGCTTAGCGGCAGGACTAGCCCTAGATACGCAGTATTTT,TRBD2,TRBJ2-3,TRBV7-6,NA
CASSPQVSGSAGELFF,TGTGCCAGCTCACCACAAGTTAGCGGGAGTGCCGGGGAGCTGTTTTTT,TRBD2,TRBJ2-2,TRBV18,NA
CASSYSTIWSTPLHF,TGTGCCAGCAGTTACTCGACTATTTGGAGTACACCCCTCCACTTT,NA,TRBJ1-6,TRBV6-5,few
CASSLGAAEGYTF,TGCGCCAGCAGCTTAGGAGCCGCAGAGGGCTACACCTTC,NA,TRBJ1-2,TRBV5-1,NA
CASSPAPGQGGGGYTF,TGTGCCAGCAGTCCCGCCCCGGGACAGGGTGGGGGAGGCTACACCTTC,TRBD1,TRBJ1-2,TRBV28,NA
CASSFDGQFEAFF,TGTGCCAGCAGTTTCGACGGACAGTTTGAAGCTTTCTTT,NA,TRBJ1-1,TRBV6-6,NA
CASARGGAGSNEQFF,TGTGCTAGTGCCCGGGGGGGGGCAGGTAGTAATGAGCAGTTCTTC,TRBD2,TRBJ2-1,TRBV12-5,NA
CASSSRLAGAEQFF,TGTGCCAGCAGCTCTCGACTAGCGGGAGCTGAGCAGTTCTTC,TRBD2,TRBJ2-1,TRBV7-2,NA
CASSRPPGDSGANVLTF,TGCGCCAGCAGTCGGCCCCCCGGGGACTCTGGGGCCAACGTCCTGACTTTC,NA,TRBJ2-6,TRBV23-1,NA
CASSVLGENEQFF,TGTGCCAGCAGTGTTTTGGGAGAAAATGAGCAGTTCTTC,NA,TRBJ2-1,TRBV2,NA
CASSERVGQGAQAFF,TGCGCCAGCAGTGAGAGGGTCGGGCAGGGGGCACAAGCTTTCTTT,TRBD1,TRBJ1-1,TRBV10-2,NA
CASSLVRTGGFERYGYTF,TGCGCCAGCAGCTTGGTGAGGACAGGGGGTTTTGAGCGCTATGGCTACACCTTC,TRBD1,TRBJ1-2,TRBV5-1,NA
CASSQDSGTDTQYF,TGCGCCAGCAGCCAAGACAGTGGCACAGATACGCAGTATTTT,NA,TRBJ2-3,TRBV4-1,NA
CASRTDGQGEIGEQFF,TGTGCCAGCAGGACTGACGGACAGGGAGAAATCGGTGAGCAGTTCTTC,TRBD1,TRBJ2-1,TRBV27,once
CASSTDRIGYTF,TGTGCCAGCAGCACCGACAGGATTGGCTACACCTTC,NA,TRBJ1-2,TRBV7-9,NA
CASSLSVGGRAGELFF,TGTGCCAGCAGTTTGTCGGTCGGGGGGCGCGCCGGGGAGCTGTTTTTT,NA,TRBJ2-2,TRBV27,NA
CASRGQGQPQHF,TGTGCCAGCAGGGGACAGGGCCAGCCCCAGCATTTT,TRBD1,TRBJ1-5,TRBV12-3/TRBV12-4,once
CASRVAGELFF,TGTGCCAGCAGGGTAGCCGGGGAGCTGTTTTTT,NA,TRBJ2-2,TRBV2,NA
CASSFTGAGEKLFF,TGTGCCAGCAGTTTTACAGGGGCGGGCGAAAAACTGTTTTTT,TRBD1,TRBJ1-4,TRBV28,NA
CSVAEGYGYTF,TGCAGCGTTGCCGAGGGATATGGCTACACCTTC,NA,TRBJ1-2,TRBV29-1,NA
CASRRGASYNEQFF,TGTGCCAGCAGACGGGGGGCCTCCTACAATGAGCAGTTCTTC,NA,TRBJ2-1,TRBV27,NA
CASSLTTGASYNEQFF,TGCGCCAGCAGCTTAACAACAGGGGCTTCGTACAATGAGCAGTTCTTC,TRBD1,TRBJ2-1,TRBV5-1,NA
CASSFGQAQETQYF,TGTGCCAGCAGCTTCGGACAGGCCCAAGAGACCCAGTACTTC,TRBD1,TRBJ2-5,TRBV7-9,NA
CASSFDPRLAGVGTGELFF,TGTGCCAGCAGTTTCGACCCACGACTAGCGGGAGTTGGAACCGGGGAGCTGTTTTTT,TRBD2,TRBJ2-2,TRBV28,NA
CASSPRAQRGGTNEKLFF,TGTGCCAGCAGTCCCCGAGCTCAGAGAGGGGGAACTAATGAAAAACTGTTTTTT,NA,TRBJ1-4,TRBV6-6,NA
CAISVGTGDRNEQFF,TGTGCCATCAGCGTCGGGACAGGGGATAGGAATGAGCAGTTCTTC,TRBD1,TRBJ2-1,TRBV10-3,NA
CASSRDRLTNTEAFF,TGTGCCAGCAGTCGCGACAGACTTACGAACACTGAAGCTTTCTTT,NA,TRBJ1-1,TRBV6-5,NA
CASSVVSGSTDTQYF,TGTGCCAGCAGTGTGGTTAGCGGGAGCACAGATACGCAGTATTTT,TRBD2,TRBJ2-3,TRBV2,NA
CASSSASTGPFYGYTF,TGTGCCAGCAGTTCAGCCTCGACAGGCCCATTCTATGGCTACACCTTC,NA,TRBJ1-2,TRBV28,NA
CASSIISGDINSPLHF,TGTGCCAGTAGTATAATATCAGGGGATATCAATTCACCCCTCCACTTT,NA,TRBJ1-6,TRBV19,NA
CAIRERESSGNNEQFF,TGTGCCATCAGGGAGCGGGAGTCCTCCGGAAACAATGAGCAGTTCTTC,TRBD2,TRBJ2-1,TRBV10-3,NA
CASSITRLAGYTF,TGTGCCAGTAGTATAACACGCCTGGCTGGCTACACCTTC,NA,TRBJ1-2,TRBV19,NA
CASSLKMTGGGSEQYF,TGTGCCAGCAGCTTAAAGATGACAGGGGGGGGGTCCGAGCAGTACTTC,TRBD1,TRBJ2-7,TRBV7-6,NA
CASSLSNGAEAFF,TGTGCCAGCAGTTTATCGAACGGGGCTGAAGCTTTCTTT,NA,TRBJ1-1,TRBV27,NA
CASSFGQGFQPQHF,TGTGCCAGCAGTTTCGGGCAGGGGTTTCAGCCCCAGCATTTT,NA,TRBJ1-5,TRBV28,NA
CASSKGVGTGELFF,TGTGCCAGCAGCAAGGGGGTGGGCACCGGGGAGCTGTTTTTT,NA,TRBJ2-2,TRBV7-3,NA
CASSQVGHQSDEQYF,TGCGCCAGCAGCCAAGTAGGACATCAAAGCGACGAGCAGTACTTC,NA,TRBJ2-7,TRBV4-1,NA
CASSLRSGTAYGYTF,TGTGCCAGCAGCTTGCGCTCCGGGACAGCCTATGGCTACACCTTC,TRBD1,TRBJ1-2,TRBV5-5,NA
CASSQDSRLAGSYEQYF,TGTGCCAGCAGCCAAGATAGCCGGCTAGCGGGCTCCTACGAGCAGTACTTC,TRBD2,TRBJ2-7,TRBV4-2,NA
CASSLVVRETQYF,TGTGCCAGCAGCTTGGTGGTTCGGGAGACCCAGTACTTC,NA,TRBJ2-5,TRBV5-5,NA
CASSPGGTYGYTF,TGTGCCAGCAGCCCCGGGGGTACCTATGGCTACACCTTC,NA,TRBJ1-2,TRBV6-5,NA
CASSLVRGGEQYF,TGTGCCAGCAGCTTAGTAAGAGGGGGCGAGCAGTACTTC,NA,TRBJ2-7,TRBV11-2,NA
CASSPRTSGQETQYF,TGTGCCAGCTCACCGCGGACTAGCGGCCAAGAGACCCAGTACTTC,TRBD2,TRBJ2-5,TRBV18,NA
CASRGPAIAKNIQYF,TGTGCCAGTAGGGGCCCAGCTATAGCCAAAAACATTCAGTACTTC,NA,TRBJ2-4,TRBV28,NA
CASSQVLTGRGGYTF,TGTGCCAGCAGCCAAGTCCTCACAGGTCGAGGTGGCTACACCTTC,NA,TRBJ1-2,TRBV3-1/TRBV3-2,NA
CASSSWTANTGELFF,TGTGCCAGCAGCTCGTGGACAGCCAACACCGGGGAGCTGTTTTTT,NA,TRBJ2-2,TRBV5-6,NA
CASSQDSRTSGRWWDTGELFF,TGCGCCAGCAGCCAAGATTCCAGGACTAGCGGGAGATGGTGGGACACCGGGGAGCTGTTTTTT,TRBD2,TRBJ2-2,TRBV4-1,NA
CSAEARETQYF,TGCAGTGCTGAGGCTAGGGAGACCCAGTACTTC,NA,TRBJ2-5,TRBV20-1,NA
CASSWVPGQGYNEQFF,TGTGCCAGCAGCTGGGTCCCGGGACAGGGGTACAATGAGCAGTTCTTC,TRBD1,TRBJ2-1,TRBV11-2,NA
CASNRGRKDNSPLHF,TGTGCCAGTAACAGGGGCCGTAAGGATAATTCACCCCTCCACTTT,TRBD1,TRBJ1-6,TRBV6-5,NA
CASSLDRGPDEQYF,TGTGCCAGCTCACTCGACAGGGGGCCCGACGAGCAGTACTTC,TRBD1,TRBJ2-7,TRBV18,once
CASSQETRTGISYEQYF,TGTGCCAGCAGCCAAGAGACAAGGACAGGGATCTCCTACGAGCAGTACTTC,TRBD1,TRBJ2-7,TRBV3-1/TRBV3-2,NA